What follows is one T cell receptor beta chain and its context. The length of the CDR3 is 15 residues. The V end was cut by 4 bases, the J end by 6 bases, with 16 bases between. In germline, CDR1 is LGHNA, CDR2 YNFKEQ. This sample was included in a study of control samples from healthy donors and cancer patients. This table comes from immunoSEQ multiplex PCR, and its TCRdb copy is limited to in-frame clones, with some not included. The sample gives around 230,000 clones, roughly 94% of which show up once; 1.5% is in the top ten. The TCR sequence derives from a man aged 50 to 60 in good health. Specimen: blood. The chain carries TRBV4-2 and TRBJ2-1; the D gene is possibly TRBD1 (5 bases). The CDR3 bases are TGTGCCAGCAGCCCCATGTTACTTCAGGGCAATGAGCAGTTCTTC. It codes for CASSPMLLQGNEQFF.